What follows are 26 T cell receptor beta chains derived from one specimen sequenced in a study of monozygotic twins with inflammatory bowel disease (dated by TCRdb to between 2017 and 2020). Preparation of the library involved 5' RACE. Sequenced on an Illumina HiSeq 2500. Once TCRdb had reprocessed the reads, it stored one entry per CDR3 protein sequence and supplied no DNA. The table for this sample shows some 89,000 distinct CDR3 sequences. Around 7% of the sample is taken by the ten largest. The sample comprised blood. The receptor source for this set is a human donor with ulcerative colitis or Crohn's disease, or a healthy co-twin of an affected twin (not recorded which).

The J gene is TRBJ2-5, the V gene TRBV5-1; TCRdb names TRBD1, which stays unverified in the absence of DNA. From germline, CDR1 is SGHRS and CDR2 YFSETQ. The CDR3 is made up of 18 amino acids. This CDR3 reads CASSWAKTGPGSGETQYF. The whole variable domain, filled in from reference TRBV5-1 and TRBJ2-5, reads KAGVTQTPRYLIKTRGQQVTLSCSPISGHRSVSWYQQTPGQGLQFLFEYFSETQRNKGNFPGRFSGRQFSNSRSEMNVSTLELGDSALYLCASSWAKTGPGSGETQYFGPGTRLLVL.

CDR3 sequence: CASSLSNVLTF. The J gene is TRBJ2-6, the V gene TRBV12-3 or TRBV12-4. This CDR3 is built from 11 residues.

This chain joins TRBV12-3 or TRBV12-4 and TRBJ1-4; the TRBD1 assignment by TCRdb is unverifiable without DNA. The CDR3 spans 15 residues. CDR3 residues: CASSPPGTGHEKLFF.

V gene TRBV20-1 combines with J gene TRBJ1-5; TCRdb returns TRBD1, unconfirmable since there is no DNA. This CDR3 has 16 amino acids. Germline V gene sequence: CDR1 DFQATT, CDR2 SNEGSKA (reference sequence). CDR3 loop: CSARVWDRRRGQPQHF.

V usage is TRBV7-9 and J usage is TRBJ2-7. CDR3 length: 11 amino acids. CDR1 SEHNR and CDR2 FQNEAQ come from the germline V gene (reference sequence). CDR3 amino acids: CASSRWGEQYF.

The chain's CDR3 is CASSYGGQGYSGNTIYF. The chain carries TRBV6-5 and TRBJ1-3; no DNA is available, so the TRBD1 call from TCRdb remains unchecked. The CDR3 length is 17 residues. The germline CDR1 and CDR2 sequences are MNHEY and SVGAGI.

This chain connects TRBV11-2 to TRBJ2-4; as DNA is missing, the TRBD2 call by TCRdb cannot be tested. CDR1 is SGHAT and CDR2 is FQNNGV in the germline V gene. The CDR3 runs 15 residues. CDR3 amino acids: CASSPYGGGANIQYF.

V is TRBV20-1 and J is TRBJ2-3; TCRdb selects TRBD1, and the lack of DNA leaves this call unchecked. In germline, CDR1 is DFQATT, CDR2 SNEGSKA (reference sequence). CDR3 length: 14 residues. CDR3: CSAPLGGHTNTQYF.

The rearrangement uses TRBV2 and TRBJ2-7; with no DNA, the TCRdb D assignment of TRBD1 cannot be verified. The CDR3 runs 13 residues. Germline CDR1 reads SNHLY; CDR2 reads FYNNEI. CDR3 region: CASLLDRAYEQYF.

The chain joins TRBV4-1 to TRBJ2-7; the D gene TCRdb calls, TRBD1, cannot be checked with no DNA. Looked up from germline, CDR1 is MGHRA and CDR2 is YSYEKL. CDR3 size: 13 residues. The CDR3 loop reads CASSHPGAYEQYF.

This chain connects TRBV3-1 to TRBJ1-5. CDR1 and CDR2 (germline): LGHDT, YNNKEL (reference sequence). This CDR3 has 14 amino acids. The CDR3 reads CASSQGFSNQPQHF.

V gene TRBV5-1 combines with J gene TRBJ2-2; TCRdb lists TRBD1, though no DNA is available to test this call. The germline V gene has CDR1 SGHRS and CDR2 YFSETQ. The CDR3 is made up of 18 amino acids. This CDR3 reads CASSSTGGPMFNTGELFF.

The CDR3 sequence: CASSFLMSSSDEQYF. V gene TRBV11-2 combines with J gene TRBJ2-7. The length of the CDR3 is 15 residues. Germline CDR1 and CDR2: SGHAT and FQNNGV.

V usage is TRBV6-1 and J usage is TRBJ2-1. Per germline, CDR1 MNHNS and CDR2 SASEGT. This CDR3 is built from 16 residues. The CDR3 spells CASSEISDNLPNEQFF.

The CDR3 protein is CASSQERRLNTEAFF. The V gene is TRBV3-1, the J gene TRBJ1-1. Germline-derived CDR1 and CDR2 are LGHDT and YNNKEL (reference sequence). The CDR3 runs 15 residues.

The chain combines TRBV12-3 or TRBV12-4 with TRBJ1-1; no DNA is available, so the TRBD1 call from TCRdb remains unchecked. The CDR3 is 17 residues long. CDR3 region: CASSFWDTTGANTEAFF.

This CDR3 is CASSLTPRAGNYGYTF. V is TRBV11-2 and J is TRBJ1-2; the D gene TCRdb calls, TRBD1, cannot be checked with no DNA. The CDR3 length is 16 residues. Looked up from germline, CDR1 is SGHAT and CDR2 is FQNNGV. Drawing the rest from reference TRBV11-2 and TRBJ1-2, the complete variable domain is EAGVAQSPRYKIIEKRQSVAFWCNPISGHATLYWYQQILGQGPKLLIQFQNNGVVDDSQLPKDRFSAERLKGVDSTLKIQPAKLEDSAVYLCASSLTPRAGNYGYTFGSGTRLTVV.

The V and J genes are TRBV7-2 and TRBJ2-4; TCRdb reports TRBD1, a call that lacks DNA to check it against. This CDR3 spans 15 amino acids. Germline-derived CDR1 and CDR2 are SGHTA and FQGNSA. The CDR3 loop reads CASSSTGAAKNIQYF. Combining the CDR3 with reference TRBV7-2 and TRBJ2-4 gives the whole variable domain GAGVSQSPSNKVTEKGKDVELRCDPISGHTALYWYRQSLGQGLEFLIYFQGNSAPDKSGLPSDRFSAERTGGSVSTLTIQRTQQEDSAVYLCASSSTGAAKNIQYFGAGTRLSVL.

The V and J genes are TRBV20-1 and TRBJ2-1; TCRdb names TRBD2, which stays unverified in the absence of DNA. Germline CDR1 and CDR2: DFQATT and SNEGSKA (reference sequence). The CDR3 has 15 residues. The CDR3 spells CSAPQQRRGGDEQFF.

The chain is built from TRBV5-1 and TRBJ2-2; TCRdb reports TRBD2, a call that lacks DNA to check it against. The germline gives CDR1 SGHRS, CDR2 YFSETQ. The CDR3 has 17 amino acids. The CDR3 protein is CASSFLPSGGATGELFF.

The V call is TRBV10-3, the J call TRBJ2-1. Germline V gene data show CDR1 as ENHRY and CDR2 as SYGVKD. The CDR3 loop spans 15 amino acids. CDR3 protein: CAISDARANYNEQFF.

The rearrangement links TRBV5-4 to TRBJ2-1; the TCRdb D gene call, TRBD2, has no DNA to confirm it. Germline CDR1 and CDR2: SGHNT and YYREEE (reference sequence). CDR3 length equals 17 residues. This chain's CDR3 is CASSSLLALSSYNEQFF.

The chain joins TRBV12-3 or TRBV12-4 to TRBJ2-1; lacking DNA, the TRBD2 call made by TCRdb goes unchecked. The CDR3 has 16 residues. CDR3 region: CASSLANGGAYNEQFF.

This chain uses TRBV12-3 or TRBV12-4 with TRBJ2-2; TCRdb designates TRBD2, a call that cannot be tested without DNA. The CDR3 is 16 residues long. The CDR3 protein is CASSFRLAGYLGELFF.

The chain has TRBV20-1 and TRBJ2-5; checking the TCRdb D call of TRBD2 is not possible without DNA. Germline V lookup: CDR1 DFQATT, CDR2 SNEGSKA (reference sequence). This CDR3 contains 18 residues. The CDR3 reads CSALGGLAGAALLKTQYF.

This chain links TRBV15 with TRBJ1-5. This CDR3 contains 19 residues. Germline V lookup: CDR1 LNHNV, CDR2 YYDKDF (reference sequence). This CDR3 is CATSRELPVRGGADQPQHF.